This is a list of T cell receptor beta chains from one sample in a study of cytomegalovirus exposure and HLA in healthy donors. The table came from immunoSEQ multiplex PCR; TCRdb's copy has only in-frame clones and leaves some out. The table has approximately 100,000 clones, around 80% seen once. The sample comprised PBMCs. Receptors were obtained from a human donor in good health. CDR3s include the opening cysteine and the closing phenylalanine or tryptophan. The D gene is left open where the match is weak. The size entry is marked missing in some rows and otherwise reads once, few, many or a size class.

j_gene	d_gene	v_gene	abundance	CDR3aa	CDR3nt
TRBJ1-2	NA	TRBV19	NA	CASSSVSSYGYTF	TGTGCCAGTAGTAGTGTTTCATCCTATGGCTACACCTTC
TRBJ2-7	NA	TRBV5-4	NA	CASSSRTVHSYEQYF	TGTGCCAGCAGCTCACGGACAGTCCACTCCTACGAGCAGTACTTC
TRBJ2-1	NA	TRBV2	NA	CASSETQRVEQFF	TGTGCCAGCAGTGAAACCCAACGGGTTGAGCAGTTCTTC
TRBJ1-2	TRBD1	TRBV6-1	NA	CASRTGSINGYTF	TGTGCCAGCAGGACAGGGTCTATTAATGGCTACACCTTC
TRBJ2-3	TRBD1	TRBV19	NA	CASSMGTGFTDTQYF	TGTGCCAGTAGTATGGGGACAGGGTTCACAGATACGCAGTATTTT
TRBJ1-1	TRBD1	TRBV10-1	medium-sized	CASSLQGDTEAFF	TGCGCCAGCAGCCTACAGGGGGACACTGAAGCTTTCTTT
TRBJ1-3	NA	TRBV5-1	once	CASSLDRFSGNTIYF	TGCGCCAGCAGCTTGGACAGATTCTCTGGAAACACCATATATTTT
TRBJ2-7	NA	TRBV9	NA	CASSVGTVSYEQYF	TGTGCCAGCAGCGTAGGCACAGTTTCCTACGAGCAGTACTTC
TRBJ2-1	NA	TRBV27	few	CASSLQGLSSYNEQFF	TGTGCCAGCAGTTTACAGGGCCTCAGCTCCTACAATGAGCAGTTCTTC
TRBJ2-7	TRBD2	TRBV7-6	NA	CASSFRPLAGSGEQYF	TGTGCCAGCAGCTTTAGGCCACTAGCGGGATCGGGCGAGCAGTACTTC
TRBJ2-2	TRBD2	TRBV4-2	NA	CASSQDSGGGRTGELFF	TGTGCCAGCAGCCAAGATAGCGGGGGGGGTCGGACCGGGGAGCTGTTTTTT
TRBJ2-7	TRBD1	TRBV5-1	NA	CASSPGQDTYEQYF	TGCGCCAGCAGCCCGGGACAGGATACCTACGAGCAGTACTTC
TRBJ1-5	NA	TRBV5-1	NA	CASSLEGVGNQPQHF	TGCGCCAGCAGCTTGGAGGGGGTGGGCAATCAGCCCCAGCATTTT
TRBJ2-1	TRBD2	TRBV5-1	NA	CASSLGGQRGVNEQFF	TGCGCCAGCAGCTTGGGAGGGCAGCGGGGAGTAAATGAGCAGTTCTTC
TRBJ1-2	NA	TRBV15	NA	CATSRESKGGKGGYTF	TGTGCCACCAGCAGAGAGAGCAAGGGGGGGAAAGGTGGCTACACCTTC
TRBJ2-3	NA	TRBV5-1	once	CASGLAADTQYF	TGCGCCAGCGGGCTAGCTGCAGATACGCAGTATTTT
TRBJ2-7	NA	TRBV4-1	NA	CASSQDEIKQYF	TGCGCCAGCAGCCAAGACGAGATCAAGCAGTACTTC
TRBJ1-1	TRBD1	TRBV9	few	CASSVVAGGFGTEAFF	TGTGCCAGCAGCGTAGTGGCAGGGGGCTTCGGCACTGAAGCTTTCTTT
TRBJ1-6	NA	TRBV7-8	NA	CASSSLRAAGDSPLHF	TGTGCCAGCAGCTCCTTAAGGGCGGCAGGGGATTCACCCCTCCACTTT
TRBJ2-7	TRBD1	TRBV10-1	NA	CASSDGRGYEQYF	TGCGCCAGCAGTGATGGCAGGGGGTACGAGCAGTACTTC
TRBJ2-1	TRBD2	TRBV9	NA	CASSESGLAGINEQFF	TGTGCCAGCAGCGAGTCCGGACTAGCGGGAATTAATGAGCAGTTCTTC
TRBJ2-7	TRBD1	TRBV2	NA	CAITGTGNYEQYF	TGTGCCATAACCGGGACAGGGAATTACGAGCAGTACTTC
TRBJ1-4	TRBD1	TRBV10-2	NA	CASSGQGNEKLFF	TGCGCCAGCAGTGGACAGGGGAATGAAAAACTGTTTTTT
TRBJ2-7	NA	TRBV2	NA	CASGGDRDTYSYEQYF	TGTGCCAGCGGGGGGGACCGGGACACGTACTCCTACGAGCAGTACTTC
TRBJ1-2	TRBD1	TRBV30	few	CACDFGTAYGYTF	TGTGCCTGCGACTTCGGGACAGCCTATGGCTACACCTTC
TRBJ1-5	TRBD1	TRBV7-2	NA	CASSLTGVQPQHF	TGTGCCAGCAGCCTAACAGGGGTCCAGCCCCAGCATTTT
TRBJ1-2	TRBD1	TRBV30	NA	CAWRRTGTAPYGYTF	TGTGCCTGGAGGCGTACCGGGACAGCACCTTATGGCTACACCTTC
TRBJ2-7	NA	TRBV7-2	NA	CASSLIADYEQYF	TGTGCCAGCAGCTTAATAGCGGACTACGAGCAGTACTTC
TRBJ2-5	NA	TRBV5-1	NA	CASSLEPLQETQYF	TGCGCCAGCAGCTTGGAGCCCCTCCAAGAGACCCAGTACTTC
TRBJ2-7	TRBD2	TRBV14	once	CASGRGSYEQYF	TGTGCCAGCGGGAGGGGCTCCTACGAGCAGTACTTC
TRBJ2-1	NA	TRBV5-1	NA	CASSLDGWYNEQFF	TGCGCCAGCAGCTTGGACGGGTGGTACAATGAGCAGTTCTTC
TRBJ2-1	NA	TRBV19	few	CASSHRGLGNEQFF	TGTGCCAGTAGTCACAGAGGACTGGGCAATGAGCAGTTCTTC
TRBJ2-7	TRBD1	TRBV2	few	CASSEAGDSSYEQYF	TGTGCCAGCAGTGAAGCGGGGGACAGCTCCTACGAGCAGTACTTC
TRBJ2-5	NA	TRBV10-1	NA	CASSESYSKQETQYF	TGCGCCAGCAGTGAGTCGTACAGTAAGCAAGAGACCCAGTACTTC
TRBJ2-7	NA	TRBV21-1	NA	CASRTGDWYEQYF	TGTGCCAGCAGAACAGGGGACTGGTACGAGCAGTACTTC
TRBJ2-2	NA	TRBV6-1	NA	CASSGLFTGELFF	TGTGCCAGCAGTGGGCTTTTCACCGGGGAGCTGTTTTTT
TRBJ2-2	TRBD1	TRBV5-1	NA	CASSAGTGVVGELFF	TGCGCCAGCAGCGCCGGGACAGGGGTGGTCGGGGAGCTGTTTTTT
TRBJ2-7	TRBD1	TRBV7-7	few	CASSLGPGQGTYEQYF	TGTGCCAGCAGCTTAGGCCCGGGACAGGGAACCTACGAGCAGTACTTC
TRBJ2-1	TRBD2	TRBV19	NA	CASSHPVAGSSYNEQFF	TGTGCCAGTAGCCATCCGGTAGCGGGTAGTTCCTACAATGAGCAGTTCTTC
TRBJ1-4	TRBD1	TRBV29-1	NA	CSVEDREKLFF	TGCAGCGTGGAGGACAGGGAAAAACTGTTTTTT
TRBJ2-2	TRBD1	TRBV5-1	NA	CASSWDRGPAGELFF	TGCGCCAGCAGCTGGGACAGGGGGCCGGCCGGGGAGCTGTTTTTT